The clone carrying this T cell receptor (beta chain) was seen only once. Its antigen remains unidentified. TCRdb keeps only in-frame clones here, not all; method: immunoSEQ multiplex PCR. Altogether tens of thousands of clones are present, around nine tenths being singletons, with the ten largest covering around 4%. This entry belongs to a study of T cell responses to AZD1222 COVID-19 vaccine. Germline V gives CDR1 MNHEY, CDR2 SMNVEV (reference sequence). Trimming left V 4 bases short and J 0 bases short, with 7 bases between. This CDR3 contains 15 residues. Study-wide results and caveats: White British ancestry dominated among donors, who included more females, and clonal diversity was possibly underestimated. Across spike, vaccine-associated CD4 TCRs were found, dominant at 160-218 and 743-854. Breadth and depth of Spike-specific TCRs rose after two AZD1222 doses. It was only after the peak T cell response that any repertoires were sampled.

This chain connects TRBV27 to TRBJ2-6; D not resolved. Here the sequenced sample was peripheral blood, taken on day 0 of AZD1222 vaccination. This receptor was obtained from an adult in good health. The CDR3 loop is CASSSGSSGANVLTF. The CDR3 DNA reads as TGTGCCAGCAGTTCAGGTAGCTCTGGGGCCAACGTCCTGACTTTC.